These T cell receptor beta chains were read from a single sample in a study of T cell responses to AZD1222 COVID-19 vaccine. TCRdb's table, derived via immunoSEQ multiplex PCR, lists solely in-frame clones and lacks some. The sample has fewer than 70,000 clones; approximately 92% are singletons. The source was peripheral blood, collected 28 days after the second AZD1222 dose. These TCRs come from an adult who received the AZD1222 COVID-19 vaccine. The CDR3 runs from the conserved cysteine through the conserved F or W. Expanded clones get a size class; other rows say once, few or many, or leave the size out.

j_call | clone_size | v_call | cdr3_aa
TRBJ2-5 | . | TRBV19 | CASSWGTGPSEAQYF
TRBJ2-7 | . | TRBV12-5 | CASGLVPLTSQSYEQYF
TRBJ1-2 | . | TRBV19 | CASSIAGGPYGYTF
TRBJ1-2 | . | TRBV5-5 | CASSLGGPGNYGYTF
TRBJ2-6 | . | TRBV28 | CASSFGALSGANVLTF
TRBJ1-2 | . | TRBV11-2 | CASSPGQRYGYTF
TRBJ2-1 | . | TRBV11-3 | CASSRRTNNEQFF
TRBJ2-3 | . | TRBV14 | CASSQADTDTQYF
TRBJ2-7 | . | TRBV7-9 | CASRPRQGFSYEQYF
TRBJ1-1 | once | TRBV18 | CASSTGVTVNTEAFF
TRBJ1-5 | once | TRBV18 | CASTTGVNQPQHF
TRBJ2-7 | . | TRBV7-9 | CASSSGTGDYEQYF
TRBJ1-5 | . | TRBV2 | CASSDLVGHSNQPQHF
TRBJ2-7 | . | TRBV6-5 | CASTSGQTYEQYF
TRBJ1-2 | . | TRBV15 | CATSDGFLANYGYTF
TRBJ2-7 | . | TRBV4-3 | CASSPTVGSEQYF
TRBJ1-1 | . | TRBV25-1 | CASSKTFGGAEAFF
TRBJ2-3 | once | TRBV28 | CASSPNGGGAFTDTQYF
TRBJ2-1 | . | TRBV6-5 | CASRGTSGPTEQFF
TRBJ2-1 | few | TRBV10-1 | CASSESNEQFF
TRBJ2-7 | . | TRBV6-5 | CASGSGGFRYEQYF
TRBJ2-1 | once | TRBV6-1 | CASSEERTILFEQFF